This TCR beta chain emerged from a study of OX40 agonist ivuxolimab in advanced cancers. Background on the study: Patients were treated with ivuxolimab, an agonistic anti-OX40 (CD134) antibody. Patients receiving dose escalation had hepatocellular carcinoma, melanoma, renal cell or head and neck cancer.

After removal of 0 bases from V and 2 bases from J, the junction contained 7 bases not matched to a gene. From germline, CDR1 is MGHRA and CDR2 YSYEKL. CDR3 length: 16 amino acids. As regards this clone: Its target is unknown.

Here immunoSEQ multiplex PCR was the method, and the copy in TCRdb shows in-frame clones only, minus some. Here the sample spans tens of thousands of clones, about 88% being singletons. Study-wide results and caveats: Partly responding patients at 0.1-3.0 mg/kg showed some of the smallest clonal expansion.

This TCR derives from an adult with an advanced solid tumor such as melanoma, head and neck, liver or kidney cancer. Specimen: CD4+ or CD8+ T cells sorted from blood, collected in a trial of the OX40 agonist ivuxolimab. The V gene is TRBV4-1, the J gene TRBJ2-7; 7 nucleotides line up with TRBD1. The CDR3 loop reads CASSQDPGGPTYEQYF. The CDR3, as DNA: TGCGCCAGCAGCCAAGATCCAGGGGGACCGACCTACGAGCAGTACTTC.